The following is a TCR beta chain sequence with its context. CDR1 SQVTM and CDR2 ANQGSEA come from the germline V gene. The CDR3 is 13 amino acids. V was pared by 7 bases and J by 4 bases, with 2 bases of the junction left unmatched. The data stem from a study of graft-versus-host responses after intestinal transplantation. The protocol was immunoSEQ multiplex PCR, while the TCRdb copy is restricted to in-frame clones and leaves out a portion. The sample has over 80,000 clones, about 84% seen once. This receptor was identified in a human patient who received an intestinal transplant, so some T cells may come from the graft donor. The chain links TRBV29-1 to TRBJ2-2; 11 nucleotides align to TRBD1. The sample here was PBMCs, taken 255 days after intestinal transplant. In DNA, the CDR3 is TGCAGCGCCGGGACAGGGGGCACCGGGGAGCTGTTTTTT. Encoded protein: CSAGTGGTGELFF.